Listed here is a single TCR beta chain. The data belong to a study of T cell changes during pregnancy in multiple sclerosis. The CDR3 contains 15 residues. The V segment lost 2 bases and the J segment 7 bases; nucleotides outside the gene matches: 7. Germline loops: CDR1 PRHDT, CDR2 FYEKMQ (reference sequence). Produced via immunoSEQ multiplex PCR; TCRdb's table is partial and in-frame only. The table shows 55,000 to 70,000 clones, with about 90% occurring only once. This TCR came from a female donor in good health, enrolled as a control in a pregnancy study. The rearrangement links TRBV13 to TRBJ2-1, with 8 positions matching TRBD2. Source: peripheral blood, taken in the second trimester of pregnancy. CDR3 coding DNA: TGTGCCAGCAGCTTATCGGGACTAGATTTGAATGAGCAGTTCTTC. This gives the protein CASSLSGLDLNEQFF.